This TCR beta chain emerged from a study of cytomegalovirus exposure and HLA in healthy donors. The length of the CDR3 is 14 residues. Trimming at V came to 6 bases and at J to 4 bases, leaving 8 bases not matched to a gene. CDR1 and CDR2 from the germline V gene are MNHNS and SASEGT. Broader study findings: Links to common viral pathogens appeared, in a later analysis, for several of the most significant clusters. A later examination showed that TCR association rates differed by HLA locus, with DRB1 most and HLA-C fewest. Analysis was performed later, and it showed HLA-associated TCR beta chains to be more clonally expanded than equally common others.

This clone was picked up one time. Its antigen remains unknown. It was with 60 Vbeta and 13 Jbeta primers that the PCR ran. In the authors' workflow: About 12 million of the 60 million to 90 million unique TCR beta chains counted in a later analysis were shared. Clones were read by immunoSEQ multiplex PCR, and TCRdb kept only the in-frame ones, dropping some. D and trimming come from the DNA, and the V and J calls and clone size come from that table. This sample has about 160,000 clones; over 80% occur once, and the top ten carry around 5.8%. The TCR was taken from a male donor in good health and CMV-seropositive. The chain employs TRBV6-1 and TRBJ2-7; 8 positions agree with TRBD1. Material for sequencing was PBMCs. CDR3 nucleotides: TGTGCCAGCAGGACGCAGGGGGCTGATTACGAGCAGTACTTC. Its translation is CASRTQGADYEQYF.